The T cell receptor (beta chain) under discussion was sequenced for a study of PD-L1 blockade in urothelial cancer. As to this clone: The junction and the germline gene differ at one end; a read error may be behind it.

Regarding time point: pretreatment peripheral blood. The protocol was immunoSEQ multiplex PCR, while the TCRdb copy is restricted to in-frame clones and leaves out a portion. The table lists about 56,000 clones, over 75% of them singletons. Germline assignment: CDR1 SGDLS and CDR2 YYNGEE. The CDR3 contains 9 residues. This TCR was recovered from a man between 65 and 85 years old with urothelial cancer. The input for sequencing was PBMCs, taken around atezolizumab (anti-PD-L1) treatment. V is TRBV9 and J is TRBJ1-3; tentative D call: TRBD1 (5 bases). The CDR3 coding sequence is TGTGCCAGCTTCAGGGTTCCTGTTTTT. Encoded protein: CASFRVPVF.